The source of this TCR beta chain is a study of blood T cell repertoires in COVID-19. Repertoires were generated with immunoSEQ multiplex PCR, while TCRdb's copy carries only in-frame clones and drops some. Of fewer than 250,000 clones listed, nearly 95% are singletons. Germline V CDR1 and CDR2: MNHEY, SVGAGI. Losses at the gene ends were 2 bases for V and 6 bases for J; bases not matched to a gene: 12. CDR3 length: 16 residues. Material for sequencing was peripheral blood. The sequence came from a man between 25 and 39 years old with COVID-19, enrolled during active disease. V and J are TRBV6-5 and TRBJ1-2, with 7 bases lining up with TRBD1. DNA of the CDR3: TGTGCCAGCAGTTACCAGGGATCCAGGGGGTCAAATGGCTACACCTTC. This encodes CASSYQGSRGSNGYTF.